Given below is one TCR beta chain in context. Its antigen is currently unknown. The sample is drawn from a study of graft-versus-host responses after intestinal transplantation. Findings of the study overall: Declining HvG levels early post-transplant were linked to peak circulating GvH clone levels. The authors found GvH clones in recipient marrow, some appearing first in ileum or blood.

TCRdb keeps only in-frame clones here, not all; method: immunoSEQ multiplex PCR. This sample yields more than 85,000 clones, of which about 94% are seen a single time; around 0.55% belongs to the top ten. The CDR3 runs 16 residues. CDR1 is SGHVS and CDR2 is FNYEAQ in the germline V gene. The germline V and J ends were trimmed by 2 bases and 0 bases, with 11 bases remaining between them. The chain employs TRBV7-6 and TRBJ2-1, with D possibly being TRBD2 (5 bases). This TCR came from a human donor who received an intestinal transplant. Here the sequenced sample was unstimulated CD8+ T cells sorted from spleen or lymph node cells, taken before intestinal transplant. The chain's CDR3 is CASSLSGGLSYNEQFF. The CDR3 nucleotides are TGTGCCAGCAGCTTATCGGGCGGGCTCTCCTACAATGAGCAGTTCTTC.